This T cell receptor (beta chain) was recorded in a study of Graves' ophthalmopathy and Graves' hyperthyroidism (dated by TCRdb to the late 2010s). A note on the overall study: Hyperthyroidism was defined as stable when no progression to ophthalmopathy occurred within 18 months of follow-up. TCR beta repertoire signatures were used to distinguish Graves' ophthalmopathy from Graves' hyperthyroidism and to predict progression to ophthalmopathy. After sampling, hyperthyroidism patients received methimazole starting at 30 mg daily, and ophthalmopathy patients received high-dose intravenous methylprednisolone. To explore V-J signatures that distinguish ophthalmopathy from hyperthyroidism, a discovery set of 100 patients was enrolled, made up of under 50 with ophthalmopathy and 57 with stable hyperthyroidism. In total, approximately 130 blood samples were TCR-sequenced: some 40 ophthalmopathy, some 72 hyperthyroidism and some 17 hyperthyroidism-to-ophthalmopathy patients. In six hyperthyroidism patients, the T-cell repertoire of thyroid tissue was compared with the T-cell repertoire of blood. An independent validation cohort comprised 18 hyperthyroidism patients and about 16 patients who later progressed from hyperthyroidism to ophthalmopathy. What the study reported, not specific to this receptor: No statistical method was used to predetermine the sample size, and group allocation was not hidden from the investigators. Most of the expanded thyroid clonotypes with a frequency above 0.001 were also detected in blood, and it was suggested that the thyroid immune response may be reflected by blood repertoires. In validation, the model predicted ophthalmopathy progression with 55% to 71% sensitivity and roughly 72% specificity; eleven to twelve predicted patients were CT-confirmed with GO in a median of 6.5 months. In cross-validation, the 13-signature model distinguished ophthalmopathy from stable hyperthyroidism with 85% to 90% sensitivity and around 81% specificity, and in the test set the corresponding values were around 80% and 75%.

The germline V gene (reference sequence) provides CDR1 MNHEY and CDR2 SMNVEV. Counted from cysteine to phenylalanine, this CDR3 has 13 amino acids. Of all the DNA, just the CDR3 is kept, 39 bases in frame from base 1. The V and J ends are trimmed by 8 bases and 2 bases, leaving 12 bases between them. Hyperthyroidism patients were newly diagnosed, were aged 18 to 65 years, and had a disease duration under 2 months. Patients with other autoimmune diseases, uncontrolled infections, pregnancy or lactation were excluded from the study. Clinical symptoms, serum thyroxine, TRAb, thyroid ultrasound and orbital computed tomography formed the basis of the diagnosis. Trizol reagent was used to extract the total RNA, and its quality was then checked on an Agilent 2100 Bioanalyzer. TCR beta CDR3 regions were amplified from RNA transcripts for repertoire sequencing. The first round of RT-PCR was done with HTBI primers and the Qiagen OneStep RT-PCR kit, and was followed by a second round of multiplex PCR, then size selection and purification. Libraries were sequenced on an Illumina HiSeq2000 using paired-end 100 bp reads. On the study's bioinformatics: Reads were processed with SOAPnuke, discarding reads with adapters, uncalled bases, mean Phred below 15, or no exact constant-primer or identifier match. COPE v1.2.5 was used to merge the high-quality paired reads. Unique nucleotide sequences were defined as clonotypes and aligned to IMGT TRB V, D and J references using MiTCR v1.1. Analysis was restricted to V-J combinations with a frequency above 0.0001, which covered just over 98% of repertoires. For each V-J combination, a TCR clonal expansion and chaos score was defined as the ratio of F50 clonal expansion to chaos observed in the TCRdist matrix. Features were reduced by Welch's t-statistics and random forest to more than 10 V-J combinations, which fed a naive Bayes classifier. The Morisita-Horn index was used to measure how similar the thyroid and blood repertoires were. TCRdb reprocessing: public reads trimmed at Q25 with fastp, clones called with MiXCR, in-frame beta chains kept. Under each unique CDR3 protein, matching rows form one entry showing the most common genes and DNA. The authors' filters were not applied to this entry. This sample is represented by 900,000 to 1,200,000 distinct CDR3 sequences; about 40% of them were singletons. 11% of the sample is held by the ten biggest clonotypes.

In regard to this clonotype: Its antigen is not yet known. There are no base qualities to consult, and no much larger clone falls within one base.

The receptor was isolated from an adult man with Graves' hyperthyroidism. Sample: peripheral blood or thyroid tissue (not recorded which). The chain joins TRBV27 to TRBJ1-1, with a weak D call of TRBD1 (5 bases match). The CDR3 here reads CASHRGGNTEAFF. Here is the DNA: TGTGCCAGCCATAGGGGTGGAAACACTGAAGCTTTCTTT.